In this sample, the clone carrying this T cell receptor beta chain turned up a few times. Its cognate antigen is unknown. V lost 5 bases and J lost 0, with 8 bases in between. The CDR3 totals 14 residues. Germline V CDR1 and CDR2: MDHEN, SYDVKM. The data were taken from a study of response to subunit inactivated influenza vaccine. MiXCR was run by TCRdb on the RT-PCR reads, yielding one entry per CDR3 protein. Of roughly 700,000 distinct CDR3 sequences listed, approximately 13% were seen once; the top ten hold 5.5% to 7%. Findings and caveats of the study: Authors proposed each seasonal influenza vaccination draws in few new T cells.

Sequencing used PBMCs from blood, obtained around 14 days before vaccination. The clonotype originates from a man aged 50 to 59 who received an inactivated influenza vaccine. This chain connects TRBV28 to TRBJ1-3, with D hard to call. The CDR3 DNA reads TGTGCCAGCAGTGGGCGAGGCTCTGGAAACACCATATATTTT. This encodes CASSGRGSGNTIYF.